This T cell receptor (beta chain) was retrieved from a study of memory CD4+ T cells and cytomegalovirus serostatus. The sort gate was single viable CD3+CD4+CD8-CD45RO+ cells for memory CD4+ T cells. Assay: immunoSEQ multiplex PCR; the TCRdb copy retains only in-frame clones and omits some. The sample comprises more than 50,000 clones, just under 80% of which are singletons, and 0.77% rests with the top ten. The CDR3 totals 16 residues. Trimming cost V 4 bases and J 0 bases, with 14 bases left between them. Germline CDR1 is SGHTS and CDR2 is YDEGEE. The sample was memory CD4+ T cells from blood. The sequence derives from an adult in good health and CMV-seronegative. The chain combines TRBV5-8 with TRBJ2-4, with D possibly TRBD2 on 7 matching bases. The CDR3 coding sequence is TGTGCCAGCAGCGTTTTCGGGGGGCTAGCCAAAAACATTCAGTACTTC. This gives the protein CASSVFGGLAKNIQYF.